A selection of T cell receptor beta chains follows, all from one sample in a study of siplizumab effects on memory and regulatory T cells. TCRdb's copy holds only in-frame clones and misses some; the assay was immunoSEQ multiplex PCR. The sample consists of tens of thousands of clones, around 90% of them appearing once. Material for sequencing was Tregs sorted from blood. The receptors shown here come from a human donor in good health. Each CDR3 is given with its conserved first and last residue. The order of the fields is D gene, J gene, V gene, clone size, CDR3 protein, CDR3 DNA. The D gene is left open where the match is weak. Clone size is shown for a subset of rows, as once, few, many or a class of expanded clone.

TRBD1 TRBJ1-2 TRBV29-1 NA CSVLPGQGSYGYTF TGCAGCGTCCTGCCGGGACAGGGGAGCTATGGCTACACCTTC
TRBD2 TRBJ2-1 TRBV5-1 NA CASSSASGVYNEQFF TGCGCCAGCAGCTCGGCTAGCGGGGTCTACAATGAGCAGTTCTTC
NA TRBJ1-3 TRBV18 NA CASSEQGGTGNTIYF TGTGCCAGCTCAGAACAGGGAGGCACCGGAAACACCATATATTTT
NA TRBJ1-4 TRBV6-1 NA CATKGGGEKLFF TGTGCCACTAAAGGGGGGGGCGAAAAACTGTTTTTT
NA TRBJ1-2 TRBV4-1 NA CASSQDGGGVGEGYTF TGCGCCAGCAGCCAAGATGGGGGAGGGGTCGGTGAGGGCTACACCTTC
NA TRBJ2-4 TRBV27 NA CASTPGGADIQYF TGTGCCAGCACCCCTGGAGGTGCGGACATTCAGTACTTC
TRBD1 TRBJ2-1 TRBV11-3 NA CASSPTTGAESNEQFF TGTGCCAGCAGCCCCACAACAGGGGCGGAGTCCAATGAGCAGTTCTTC
TRBD2 TRBJ2-1 TRBV28 NA CASSPLGTQLAGVYNEQFF TGTGCCAGCAGTCCTCTCGGGACACAACTAGCGGGAGTCTACAATGAGCAGTTCTTC
NA TRBJ1-1 TRBV6-1 NA CATRPRGMNTEAFF TGTGCCACCCGCCCCCGGGGGATGAACACTGAAGCTTTCTTT
NA TRBJ2-1 TRBV5-5 NA CASSLGPREQFF TGTGCCAGCAGCTTAGGTCCGAGGGAGCAGTTCTTC
NA TRBJ2-3 TRBV9 once CASSPMSGPDTQYF TGTGCCAGCAGCCCGATGTCCGGGCCAGATACGCAGTATTTT
NA TRBJ1-5 TRBV5-8 NA CASRFGQSGQPQHF TGTGCCAGCAGATTCGGACAGTCGGGTCAGCCCCAGCATTTT
NA TRBJ1-4 TRBV5-1 NA CASSPGGKLFF TGCGCCAGCAGCCCTGGGGGAAAACTGTTTTTT
NA TRBJ2-3 TRBV4-3 once CASSLARGSATDTQYF TGCGCCAGCAGCCTAGCCCGCGGGTCTGCCACAGATACGCAGTATTTT
NA TRBJ1-2 TRBV18 NA CASSPLGLGSYGYTF TGTGCCAGCTCACCATTAGGTTTGGGGAGTTATGGCTACACCTTC
NA TRBJ2-6 TRBV19 once CASRVSGANVLTF TGTGCCAGCCGGGTCTCTGGGGCCAACGTCCTGACTTTC
NA TRBJ2-1 TRBV29-1 NA CSVDARTTYNEQFF TGCAGCGTTGATGCCAGGACCACCTACAATGAGCAGTTCTTC
TRBD1 TRBJ2-7 TRBV14 once CASSQGPDRVPYEQYF TGTGCCAGCAGCCAAGGGCCGGACAGGGTACCCTACGAGCAGTACTTC
TRBD1 TRBJ2-1 TRBV5-4 NA CASTFRQGPWDEQFF TGTGCCAGCACCTTCCGACAGGGGCCCTGGGATGAGCAGTTCTTC
TRBD2 TRBJ2-7 TRBV9 NA CASSVDPAGIGEQYF TGTGCCAGCAGCGTAGACCCAGCGGGAATAGGCGAGCAGTACTTC
NA TRBJ2-1 TRBV6-5 NA CASSILGTGATEQFF TGTGCCAGCAGCATCCTCGGGACGGGGGCCACTGAGCAGTTCTTC
TRBD2 TRBJ2-1 TRBV5-1 medium-sized CASRASGLLNEQFF TGCGCCAGCAGGGCTAGCGGGCTGCTCAATGAGCAGTTCTTC
NA TRBJ1-5 TRBV30 NA CAWSVGSNQPQHF TGTGCCTGGAGTGTGGGGAGCAATCAGCCCCAGCATTTT
TRBD2 TRBJ2-5 TRBV25-1 NA CASSFLTPLADKETQYF TGTGCCAGCAGCTTCCTGACCCCTCTAGCGGATAAAGAGACCCAGTACTTC
NA TRBJ2-7 TRBV5-1 NA CASSSLAREQYF TGCGCCAGCAGCTCCCTCGCGCGGGAGCAGTACTTC
NA TRBJ1-2 TRBV18 NA CASSPPNRDYGYTF TGTGCCAGCTCACCACCTAACAGGGATTATGGCTACACCTTC
TRBD1 TRBJ2-2 TRBV4-3 NA CASSQQGAGELFF TGCGCCAGCAGCCAACAGGGGGCCGGGGAGCTGTTTTTT
NA TRBJ2-2 TRBV6-1 NA CASSLGDINTGELFF TGTGCCAGCAGTTTGGGGGACATTAACACCGGGGAGCTGTTTTTT
NA TRBJ2-7 TRBV15 NA CATSSANYYEQYF TGTGCCACCAGCAGTGCGAATTACTACGAGCAGTACTTC
TRBD2 TRBJ2-3 TRBV9 NA CASSLLAGRGGDTQYF TGTGCCAGCAGTTTACTAGCGGGGAGGGGTGGAGATACGCAGTATTTT
NA TRBJ2-1 TRBV30 NA CAWSREYNEQFF TGTGCCTGGAGTAGGGAGTACAATGAGCAGTTCTTC
TRBD1 TRBJ2-2 TRBV19 once CASSIFGQGRGAGELFF TGTGCCAGTAGTATTTTCGGACAGGGTCGAGGTGCCGGGGAGCTGTTTTTT
NA TRBJ1-1 TRBV4-2 NA CASSLVREAEAFF TGTGCCAGCAGCTTGGTACGGGAGGCGGAAGCTTTCTTT
NA TRBJ2-5 TRBV18 NA CASSPRGERETQYF TGTGCCAGCTCACCACGGGGGGAGCGAGAGACCCAGTACTTC
TRBD1 TRBJ1-2 TRBV5-1 NA CASSFGQVYGYTF TGCGCCAGCAGCTTTGGACAGGTTTATGGCTACACCTTC
TRBD1 TRBJ2-1 TRBV29-1 once CSAKDRGPYNEQFF TGCAGCGCCAAGGACAGGGGACCCTACAATGAGCAGTTCTTC
NA TRBJ2-1 TRBV19 NA CASSFGTGNNEQFF TGTGCCAGTAGTTTTGGGACTGGAAACAATGAGCAGTTCTTC
TRBD1 TRBJ1-2 TRBV19 NA CASSPGTGGNYGYTF TGTGCCAGTAGTCCCGGGACAGGGGGCAACTATGGCTACACCTTC
TRBD1 TRBJ2-7 TRBV15 NA CATSRAGQGAHEQYF TGTGCCACCAGCAGAGCCGGACAGGGCGCCCACGAGCAGTACTTC
NA TRBJ2-2 TRBV9 NA CASSVSANTGELFF TGTGCCAGCAGCGTATCTGCGAACACCGGGGAGCTGTTTTTT
TRBD2 TRBJ2-3 TRBV10-1 NA CASSGTSGSCPSDTQYF TGCGCCAGCAGCGGGACTAGCGGGAGTTGCCCCTCAGATACGCAGTATTTT
NA TRBJ2-1 TRBV7-3 NA CASSQLAVSSYNEQFF TGTGCCAGCAGTCAACTAGCCGTTAGCTCCTACAATGAGCAGTTCTTC
NA TRBJ2-1 TRBV30 NA CAWGGHNEQFF TGTGCCTGGGGGGGGCACAATGAGCAGTTCTTC
NA TRBJ2-3 TRBV15 NA CATRAPEHTQYF TGTGCCACCAGGGCGCCAGAACATACGCAGTATTTT
NA TRBJ2-5 TRBV6-5 NA CASSELGETQYF TGTGCCAGCAGTGAGCTGGGGGAGACCCAGTACTTC
NA TRBJ2-2 TRBV9 NA CASSVYGVTGELFF TGTGCCAGCAGCGTTTATGGGGTCACCGGGGAGCTGTTTTTT
NA TRBJ2-2 TRBV6-4 NA CASSICRADRSTGELFF TGTGCCAGCAGTATTTGTAGGGCGGATAGGAGCACCGGGGAGCTGTTTTTT
NA TRBJ2-3 TRBV7-2 NA CASSTNTDTQYF TGTGCCAGCAGCACCAATACAGATACGCAGTATTTT
NA TRBJ2-1 TRBV7-2 NA CASSLAGNANEQFF TGTGCCAGCAGCTTAGCGGGCAATGCCAATGAGCAGTTCTTC
TRBD1 TRBJ2-5 TRBV11-3 NA CASSPGHRDRFQETQYF TGTGCCAGCAGCCCGGGACACCGGGACAGGTTCCAAGAGACCCAGTACTTC
TRBD1 TRBJ2-1 TRBV30 NA CAWSAGTGDNYNEQFF TGTGCCTGGAGTGCCGGGACAGGAGACAACTACAATGAGCAGTTCTTC
TRBD2 TRBJ2-7 TRBV5-1 NA CASSLAGVSDEQYF TGCGCCAGCAGCCTAGCGGGAGTATCCGACGAGCAGTACTTC
TRBD1 TRBJ1-2 TRBV7-8 NA CASSPTGGVSSGYTF TGTGCCAGCAGCCCGACAGGGGGTGTTTCGTCAGGCTACACCTTC
NA TRBJ2-6 TRBV28 NA CASSPSGANVLTF TGTGCCAGCAGTCCATCTGGGGCCAACGTCCTGACTTTC
NA TRBJ1-5 TRBV30 NA CAWREGTRQPQHF TGTGCCTGGAGAGAGGGGACACGTCAGCCCCAGCATTTT
NA TRBJ2-1 TRBV15 NA CATSRDQGQGRPDQFF TGTGCCACCAGCAGAGATCAAGGGCAGGGTCGACCCGACCAGTTCTTC
NA TRBJ1-2 TRBV29-1 NA CSVTANYGYTF TGCAGCGTAACAGCTAACTATGGCTACACCTTC
NA TRBJ1-2 TRBV18 NA CASSPQNYGYTF TGTGCCAGCTCACCACAGAACTATGGCTACACCTTC
NA TRBJ1-1 TRBV11-3 NA CASSLDGRVGTEAFF TGTGCCAGCAGCTTAGATGGAAGGGTCGGCACTGAAGCTTTCTTT